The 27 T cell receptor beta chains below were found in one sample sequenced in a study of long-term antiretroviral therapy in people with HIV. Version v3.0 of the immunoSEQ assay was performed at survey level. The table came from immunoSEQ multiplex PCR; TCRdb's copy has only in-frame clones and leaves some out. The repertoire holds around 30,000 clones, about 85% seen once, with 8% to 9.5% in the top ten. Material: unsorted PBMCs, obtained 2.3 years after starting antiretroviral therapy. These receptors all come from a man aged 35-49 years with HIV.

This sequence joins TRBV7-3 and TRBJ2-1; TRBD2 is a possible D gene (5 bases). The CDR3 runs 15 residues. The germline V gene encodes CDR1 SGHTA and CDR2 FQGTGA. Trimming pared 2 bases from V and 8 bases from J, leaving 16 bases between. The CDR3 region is CASSLDLGLEDEQFF. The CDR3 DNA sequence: TGTGCCAGCAGCTTAGATCTCGGATTGGAGGATGAGCAGTTCTTC.

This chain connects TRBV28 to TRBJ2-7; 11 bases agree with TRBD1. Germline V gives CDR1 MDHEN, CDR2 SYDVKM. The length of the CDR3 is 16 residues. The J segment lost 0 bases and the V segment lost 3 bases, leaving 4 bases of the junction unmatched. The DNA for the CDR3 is TGTGCCAGCAGTTTTACGGGACAGGGGGACTCCTACGAGCAGTACTTC. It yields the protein CASSFTGQGDSYEQYF.

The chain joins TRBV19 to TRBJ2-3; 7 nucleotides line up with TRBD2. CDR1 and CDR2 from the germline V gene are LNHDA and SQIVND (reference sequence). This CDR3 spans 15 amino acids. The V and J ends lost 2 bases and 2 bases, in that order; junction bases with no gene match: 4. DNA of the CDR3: TGTGCCAGTAGTATATCCAGCGGGGCCACAGATACGCAGTATTTT. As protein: CASSISSGATDTQYF. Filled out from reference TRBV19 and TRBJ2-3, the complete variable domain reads DGGITQSPKYLFRKEGQNVTLSCEQNLNHDAMYWYRQDPGQGLRLIYYSQIVNDFQKGDIAEGYSVSREKKESFPLTVTSAQKNPTAFYLCASSISSGATDTQYFGPGTRLTVL.

The CDR3 nucleotides read TGTGCCAGCAGTGCCCCACCGGGACAGCCTTACTACGAGCAGTACTTC. Its translation: CASSAPPGQPYYEQYF. The rearrangement uses TRBV6-1 and TRBJ2-7, with 7 bases lining up with TRBD1. The CDR3 length is 16 residues. Germline CDR1 is MNHNS and CDR2 is SASEGT. With V trimmed by 4 bases and J by 3 bases, 12 bases remained unmatched.

CDR3 region: CASSPTTANSYNSPLHF. The CDR3 DNA sequence: TGTGCCAGCTCACCGACGACAGCTAACTCCTATAATTCACCCCTCCACTTT. The chain recombines TRBV18 with TRBJ1-6; weak D call: TRBD1 (5 bases). Germline V gene sequence: CDR1 KGHSH, CDR2 LQKENI. CDR3 size: 17 residues. Trimming stripped 3 bases from V and 0 bases from J, with 12 bases between.

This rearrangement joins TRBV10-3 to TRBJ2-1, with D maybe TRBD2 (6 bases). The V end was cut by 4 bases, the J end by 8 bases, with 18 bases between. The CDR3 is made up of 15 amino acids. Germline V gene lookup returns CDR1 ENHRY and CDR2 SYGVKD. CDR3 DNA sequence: TGTGCCATCAGTGTTAAGGAGGGCCTCGTCCATGAGCAGTTCTTC. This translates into CAISVKEGLVHEQFF.

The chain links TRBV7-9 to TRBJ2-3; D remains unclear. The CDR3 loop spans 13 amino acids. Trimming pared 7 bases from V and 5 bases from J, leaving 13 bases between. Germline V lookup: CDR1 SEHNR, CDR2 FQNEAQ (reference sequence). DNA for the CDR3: TGTGCCAGCACCGTCCCACAGCTAGATACGCAGTATTTT. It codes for CASTVPQLDTQYF.

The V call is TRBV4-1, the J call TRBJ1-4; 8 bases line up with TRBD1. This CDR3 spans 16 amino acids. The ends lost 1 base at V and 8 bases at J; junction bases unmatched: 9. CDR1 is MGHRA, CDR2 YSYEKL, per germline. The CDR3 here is CASSQGPDREGEKLFF. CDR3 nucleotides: TGCGCCAGCAGCCAAGGCCCGGACAGGGAAGGCGAAAAACTGTTTTTT.

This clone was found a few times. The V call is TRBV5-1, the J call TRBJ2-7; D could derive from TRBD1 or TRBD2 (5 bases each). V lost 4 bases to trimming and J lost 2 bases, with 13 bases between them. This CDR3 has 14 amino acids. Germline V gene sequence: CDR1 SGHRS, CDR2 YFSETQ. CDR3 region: CASSAGTPAYEQYF. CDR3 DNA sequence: TGCGCCAGCAGCGCCGGGACCCCTGCCTACGAGCAGTACTTC. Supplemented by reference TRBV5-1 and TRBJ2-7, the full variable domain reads KAGVTQTPRYLIKTRGQQVTLSCSPISGHRSVSWYQQTPGQGLQFLFEYFSETQRNKGNFPGRFSGRQFSNSRSEMNVSTLELGDSALYLCASSAGTPAYEQYFGPGTRLTVT.

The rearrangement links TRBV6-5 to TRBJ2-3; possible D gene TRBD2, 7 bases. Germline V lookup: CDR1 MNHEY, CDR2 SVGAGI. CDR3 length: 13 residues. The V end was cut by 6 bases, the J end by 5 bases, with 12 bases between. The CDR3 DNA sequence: TGTGCCAGCAGCCGGGGGGCCGGAGATACGCAGTATTTT. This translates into CASSRGAGDTQYF.

CDR3 nucleotides: TGTGCCAGCAGCTTAGGTACCCGGGGCGAGCAGTTCTTC. Amino acid sequence: CASSLGTRGEQFF. V is TRBV7-9 and J is TRBJ2-1, with D perhaps being TRBD1 or TRBD2 (5 bases each). Germline V gene sequence: CDR1 SEHNR, CDR2 FQNEAQ (reference sequence). V dropped 1 base and J dropped 10 bases, with 11 bases sitting between them. This CDR3 has 13 amino acids. Full variable domain (remainder filled in from reference TRBV7-9 and TRBJ2-1): DTGVSQNPRHKITKRGQNVTFRCDPISEHNRLYWYRQTLGQGPEFLTYFQNEAQLEKSRLLSDRFSAERPKGSFSTLEIQRTEQGDSAMYLCASSLGTRGEQFFGPGTRLTVL.

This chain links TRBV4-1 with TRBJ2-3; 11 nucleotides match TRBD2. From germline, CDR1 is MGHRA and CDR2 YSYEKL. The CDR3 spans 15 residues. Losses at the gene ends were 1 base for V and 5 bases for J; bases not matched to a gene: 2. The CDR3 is CASSQGSGGGDTQYF. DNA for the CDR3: TGCGCCAGCAGCCAAGGTAGCGGGGGGGGAGATACGCAGTATTTT.

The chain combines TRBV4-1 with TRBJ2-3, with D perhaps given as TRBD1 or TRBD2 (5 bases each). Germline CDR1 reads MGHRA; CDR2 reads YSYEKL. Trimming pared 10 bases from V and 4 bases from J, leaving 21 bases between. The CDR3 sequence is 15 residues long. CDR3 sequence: CATQLEGLGPDTQYF. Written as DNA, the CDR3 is TGCGCCACTCAACTAGAGGGGCTAGGGCCAGATACGCAGTATTTT.

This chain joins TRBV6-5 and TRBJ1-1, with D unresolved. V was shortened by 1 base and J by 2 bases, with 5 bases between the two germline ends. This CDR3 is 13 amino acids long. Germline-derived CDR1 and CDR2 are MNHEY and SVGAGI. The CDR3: CASSYFSNTEAFF. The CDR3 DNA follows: TGTGCCAGCAGTTACTTCAGTAACACTGAAGCTTTCTTT.

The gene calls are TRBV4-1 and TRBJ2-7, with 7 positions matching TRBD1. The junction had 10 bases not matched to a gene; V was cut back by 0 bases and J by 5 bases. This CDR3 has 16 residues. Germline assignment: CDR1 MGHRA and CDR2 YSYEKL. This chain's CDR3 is CASSQDMGTVSHEQYF. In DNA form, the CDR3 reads TGCGCCAGCAGCCAAGATATGGGGACAGTATCGCACGAGCAGTACTTC.

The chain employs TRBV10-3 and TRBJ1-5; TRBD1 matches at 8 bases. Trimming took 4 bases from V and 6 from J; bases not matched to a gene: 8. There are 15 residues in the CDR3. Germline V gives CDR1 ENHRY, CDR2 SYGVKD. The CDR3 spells CAISGSQGVGQPQHF. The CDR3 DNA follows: TGTGCCATCAGTGGGTCACAGGGGGTAGGTCAGCCCCAGCATTTT.

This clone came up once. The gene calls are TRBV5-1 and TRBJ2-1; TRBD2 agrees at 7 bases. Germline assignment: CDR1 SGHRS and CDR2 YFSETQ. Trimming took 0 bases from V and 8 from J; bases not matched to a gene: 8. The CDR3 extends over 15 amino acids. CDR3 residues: CASSLEGGPFHEQFF. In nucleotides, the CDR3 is TGCGCCAGCAGCTTGGAGGGAGGGCCCTTCCATGAGCAGTTCTTC. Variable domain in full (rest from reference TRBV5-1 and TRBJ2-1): KAGVTQTPRYLIKTRGQQVTLSCSPISGHRSVSWYQQTPGQGLQFLFEYFSETQRNKGNFPGRFSGRQFSNSRSEMNVSTLELGDSALYLCASSLEGGPFHEQFFGPGTRLTVL.

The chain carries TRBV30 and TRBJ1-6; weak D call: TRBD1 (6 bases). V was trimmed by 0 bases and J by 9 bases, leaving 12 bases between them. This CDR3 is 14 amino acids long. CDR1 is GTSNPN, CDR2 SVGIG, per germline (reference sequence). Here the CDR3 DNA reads TGTGCCTGGAGTGTACTGGCAGGGGTTTCACCCCTCCACTTT. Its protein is CAWSVLAGVSPLHF. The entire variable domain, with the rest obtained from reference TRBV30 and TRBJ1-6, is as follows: SQTIHQWPATLVQPVGSPLSLECTVEGTSNPNLYWYRQAAGRGLQLLFYSVGIGQISSEVPQNLSASRPQDRQFILSSKKLLLSDSGFYLCAWSVLAGVSPLHFGNGTRLTVT.

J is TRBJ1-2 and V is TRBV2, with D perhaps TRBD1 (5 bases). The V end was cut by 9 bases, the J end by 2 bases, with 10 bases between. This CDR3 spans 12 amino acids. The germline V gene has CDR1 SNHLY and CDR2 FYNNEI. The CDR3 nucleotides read TGTGCCAGTGACAGCCTCAACTATGGCTACACCTTC. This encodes CASDSLNYGYTF.

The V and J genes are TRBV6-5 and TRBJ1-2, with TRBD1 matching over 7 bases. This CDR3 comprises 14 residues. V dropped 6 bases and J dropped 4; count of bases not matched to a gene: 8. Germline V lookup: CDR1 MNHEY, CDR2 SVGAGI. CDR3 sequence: CASSPGTATYGYTF. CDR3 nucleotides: TGTGCCAGCAGCCCCGGGACAGCCACCTATGGCTACACCTTC.

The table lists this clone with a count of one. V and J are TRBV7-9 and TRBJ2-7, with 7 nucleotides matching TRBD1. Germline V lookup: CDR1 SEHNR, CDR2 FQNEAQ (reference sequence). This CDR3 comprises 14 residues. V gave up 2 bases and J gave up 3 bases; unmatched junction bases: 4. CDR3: CASSLRDRVYEQYF. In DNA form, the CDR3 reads TGTGCCAGCAGCTTAAGGGACAGAGTCTACGAGCAGTACTTC.

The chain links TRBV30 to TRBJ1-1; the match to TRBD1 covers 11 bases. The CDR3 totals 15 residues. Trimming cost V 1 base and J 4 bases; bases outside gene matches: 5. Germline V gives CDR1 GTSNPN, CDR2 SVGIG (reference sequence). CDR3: CAWSAGGQGGTEAFF. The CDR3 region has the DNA TGTGCCTGGAGTGCGGGGGGACAGGGGGGCACTGAAGCTTTCTTT.

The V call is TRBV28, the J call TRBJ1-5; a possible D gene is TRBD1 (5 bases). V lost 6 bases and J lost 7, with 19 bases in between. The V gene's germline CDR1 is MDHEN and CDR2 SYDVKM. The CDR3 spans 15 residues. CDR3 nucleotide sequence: TGTGCCAGCAGGAAATTCCAGGGTGGTAGGCAGCCCCAGCATTTT. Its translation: CASRKFQGGRQPQHF.

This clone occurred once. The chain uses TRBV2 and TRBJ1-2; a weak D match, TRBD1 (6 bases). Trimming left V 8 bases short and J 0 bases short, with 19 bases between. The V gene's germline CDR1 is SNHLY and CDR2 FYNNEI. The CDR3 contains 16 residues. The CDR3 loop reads CASLRYRDNSNYGYTF. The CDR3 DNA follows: TGTGCCAGCCTACGTTACCGGGACAACTCTAACTATGGCTACACCTTC.

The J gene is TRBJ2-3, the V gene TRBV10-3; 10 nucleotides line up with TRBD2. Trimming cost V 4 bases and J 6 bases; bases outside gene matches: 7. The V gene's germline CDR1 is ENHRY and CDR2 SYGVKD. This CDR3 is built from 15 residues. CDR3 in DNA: TGTGCCATCAGTGGGACTAGCGGAGGGGCGGATACGCAGTATTTT. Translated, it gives CAISGTSGGADTQYF.

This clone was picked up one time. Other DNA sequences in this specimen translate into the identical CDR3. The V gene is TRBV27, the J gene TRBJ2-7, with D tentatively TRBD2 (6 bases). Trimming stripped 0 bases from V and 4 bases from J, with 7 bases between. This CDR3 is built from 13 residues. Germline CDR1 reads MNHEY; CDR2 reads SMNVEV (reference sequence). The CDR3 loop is CASSLSEGYEQYF. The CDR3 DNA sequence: TGTGCCAGCAGTTTATCGGAGGGATACGAGCAGTACTTC.

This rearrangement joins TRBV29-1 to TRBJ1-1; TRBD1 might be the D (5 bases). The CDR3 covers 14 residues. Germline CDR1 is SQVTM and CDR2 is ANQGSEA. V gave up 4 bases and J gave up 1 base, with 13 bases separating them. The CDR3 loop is CSVALQGGNTEAFF. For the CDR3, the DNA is TGCAGCGTTGCCCTGCAGGGAGGGAACACTGAAGCTTTCTTT.